The source of this TCR beta chain is a study of shared clonotypes between healthy human individuals. In the study overall: Each donor's CD8 memory used one plate, CD8 naive two, each CD4 subset three.

Here immunoSEQ multiplex PCR was the method, and the copy in TCRdb shows in-frame clones only, minus some. This sample has fewer than 2.5 million clones, with 93% found just once. The V and J ends lost 4 bases and 0 bases respectively, with 22 bases between them. CDR3 length equals 18 residues. Germline lookup yields CDR1 LGHNA and CDR2 YNFKEQ. The clonotype originates from a man aged 18 to 30 in good health. Some clones in this sample may be carry-over from other donors' samples. The chain is built from TRBV4-2 and TRBJ2-7; D gene unclear. Sample: naive CD4+ T cells from PBMCs. Subset noted: CD45RA+ positively selected. CDR3 sequence reads: CASSLSPHPGSSSYEQYF. The CDR3 DNA follows: TGTGCCAGCAGCCTCTCCCCGCACCCCGGGTCGAGCTCCTACGAGCAGTACTTC.